This paragraph covers one T cell receptor (beta chain) sequence. Assay: immunoSEQ multiplex PCR; the TCRdb copy retains only in-frame clones and omits some. The sample includes 180,000 or so clones, approximately 92% of them seen just once. This record comes from a study of shared clonotypes between healthy human individuals. Germline assignment: CDR1 SGDLS and CDR2 YYNGEE. This CDR3 has 16 residues. Trimming pared 0 bases from V and 4 bases from J, leaving 14 bases between. The sequenced sample consisted of naive CD4+ T cells sorted from blood. Subset denoted: CD45RA+ positively selected. This chain links TRBV9 with TRBJ1-3; D is unresolved. The source of this sequence is a woman aged 30 to 39 in good health. The CDR3 protein is CASSVAQATSGNTIYF. CDR3 nucleotide sequence: TGTGCCAGCAGCGTAGCTCAGGCCACCTCGGGAAACACCATATATTTT.